This TCR beta chain originates from a study of OX40 agonist ivuxolimab in advanced cancers. Study details: As their treatment, patients were administered ivuxolimab, an agonistic anti-OX40 (CD134) antibody. Dose-escalation subjects each had hepatocellular carcinoma, melanoma, renal cell or head and neck cancer. Age averaged around 58 years (range roughly 20 to 90), and roughly 82% were male.

Generated by immunoSEQ multiplex PCR, the TCRdb table keeps only in-frame clones and is missing some. Here the sample spans some 96,000 clones, 75% to 95% being singletons. Baseline, cycle 4 day 1, and cycle 7 day 1 were the blood sampling points. CDR3 length: 15 amino acids. V lost 2 bases and J lost 5; bases outside the gene matches: 12. The germline gives CDR1 GTSNPN, CDR2 SVGIG (reference sequence). The chain links TRBV30 to TRBJ2-7, with 7 bases lining up with TRBD1. The source was CD4+ or CD8+ T cells sorted from blood, collected in a trial of the OX40 agonist ivuxolimab. The clonotype comes from an adult with an advanced solid tumor such as melanoma, head and neck, liver or kidney cancer. The CDR3 DNA follows: TGTGCCTGGAGTTCCAAAGACAGGGCTATTCACGAGCAGTACTTC. It encodes CAWSSKDRAIHEQYF.